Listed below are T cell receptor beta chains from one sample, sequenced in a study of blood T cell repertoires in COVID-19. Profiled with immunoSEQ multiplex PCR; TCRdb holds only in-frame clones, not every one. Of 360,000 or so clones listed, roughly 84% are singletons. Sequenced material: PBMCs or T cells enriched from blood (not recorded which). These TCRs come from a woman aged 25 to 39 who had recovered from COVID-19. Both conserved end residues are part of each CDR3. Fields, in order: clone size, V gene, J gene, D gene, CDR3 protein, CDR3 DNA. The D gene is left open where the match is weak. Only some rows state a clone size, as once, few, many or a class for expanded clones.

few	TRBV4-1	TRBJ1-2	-	CASSTPQEANYGYTF	TGCGCCAGCAGCACCCCCCAGGAGGCTAACTATGGCTACACCTTC
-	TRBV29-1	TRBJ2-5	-	CSGEAVQETQYF	TGCAGCGGGGAAGCGGTCCAAGAGACCCAGTACTTC
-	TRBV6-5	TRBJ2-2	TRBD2	CASSRLASGTGELFF	TGTGCCAGCAGTAGGCTTGCTAGCGGAACCGGGGAGCTGTTTTTT
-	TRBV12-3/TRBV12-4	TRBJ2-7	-	CASSLQTGEQYF	TGTGCCAGCAGTTTGCAAACGGGCGAGCAGTACTTC
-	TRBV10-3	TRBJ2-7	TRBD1	CAIQGAQGFYEQYF	TGTGCCATCCAGGGGGCACAAGGTTTCTACGAGCAGTACTTC
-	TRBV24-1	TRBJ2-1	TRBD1	CATSDPGTGGLEQFF	TGTGCCACCAGTGACCCCGGGACAGGGGGCTTGGAGCAGTTCTTC
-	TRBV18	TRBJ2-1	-	CASSPEGMVRYNEQFF	TGTGCCAGCTCACCAGAGGGCATGGTAAGATACAATGAGCAGTTCTTC
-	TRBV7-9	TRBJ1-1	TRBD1	CASSKQGWPEAFF	TGTGCCAGCAGCAAACAGGGGTGGCCTGAAGCTTTCTTT
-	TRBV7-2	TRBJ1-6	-	CASSHRKGSYNSPLHF	TGTGCCAGCAGCCACAGGAAAGGATCCTATAATTCACCCCTCCACTTT
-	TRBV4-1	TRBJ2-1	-	CASSQGGYQDYTYNEQFF	TGCGCCAGCAGCCAAGGAGGATACCAGGACTATACCTACAATGAGCAGTTCTTC
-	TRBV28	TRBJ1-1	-	CASNPSSRNTEAFF	TGTGCCAGCAACCCCTCCTCGAGGAACACTGAAGCTTTCTTT
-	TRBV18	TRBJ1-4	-	CASSLQRVANEKLFF	TGTGCCAGCTCACTACAGAGAGTGGCTAATGAAAAACTGTTTTTT
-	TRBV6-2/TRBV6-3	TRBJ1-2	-	CASSYGIWRGQPNYGYTF	TGTGCCAGCAGTTACGGTATCTGGAGAGGACAGCCTAACTATGGCTACACCTTC
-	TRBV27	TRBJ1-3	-	CASSLTRVPGNTIYF	TGTGCCAGCAGTTTAACCAGGGTCCCTGGAAACACCATATATTTT
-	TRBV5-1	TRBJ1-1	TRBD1	CASNPTGRTEAFF	TGCGCCAGCAACCCGACAGGGCGGACTGAAGCTTTCTTT
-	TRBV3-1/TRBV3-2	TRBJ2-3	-	CASSQEGTKDTQYF	TGTGCCAGCAGCCAAGAAGGGACAAAAGATACGCAGTATTTT
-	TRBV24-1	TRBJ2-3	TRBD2	CATSGLAGGLDTQYF	TGTGCCACCAGTGGTCTAGCGGGAGGGCTAGATACGCAGTATTTT
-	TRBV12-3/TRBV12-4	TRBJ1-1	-	CASRGSMNTEAFF	TGTGCCAGCAGGGGCAGTATGAACACTGAAGCTTTCTTT
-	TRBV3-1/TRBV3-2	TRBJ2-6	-	CASSQSFSAAGANVLTF	TGTGCCAGCAGCCAATCTTTCTCTGCAGCTGGGGCCAACGTCCTGACTTTC
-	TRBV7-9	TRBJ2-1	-	CASSLAPGSPGNEQFF	TGTGCCAGCAGCTTAGCTCCCGGGAGTCCCGGAAATGAGCAGTTCTTC
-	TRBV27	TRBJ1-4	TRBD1	CASGHFRGHEKLFF	TGTGCCAGCGGTCATTTCAGGGGGCATGAAAAACTGTTTTTT
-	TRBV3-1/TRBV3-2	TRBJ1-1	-	CASSQAPGLNTEAFF	TGTGCCAGCAGCCAAGCGCCCGGGTTGAACACTGAAGCTTTCTTT
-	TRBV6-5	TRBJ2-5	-	CASTVNAETQYF	TGTGCCAGCACGGTGAACGCAGAGACCCAGTACTTC
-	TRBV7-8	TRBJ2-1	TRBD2	CASSLVGAGGPNEQFF	TGTGCCAGCAGCTTAGTCGGGGCGGGAGGGCCAAATGAGCAGTTCTTC
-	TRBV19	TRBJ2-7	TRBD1	CASSHWGQGADEQYF	TGTGCCAGTAGTCACTGGGGACAGGGGGCGGACGAGCAGTACTTC
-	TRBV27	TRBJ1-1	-	CASSLRTIPQTGSTEAFF	TGTGCCAGCAGTTTAAGGACGATACCTCAAACAGGGTCCACTGAAGCTTTCTTT
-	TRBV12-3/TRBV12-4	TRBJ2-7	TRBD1	CASSFGQGGEQYF	TGTGCCAGCAGTTTCGGACAGGGTGGAGAGCAGTACTTC
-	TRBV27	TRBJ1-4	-	CASSLKLATNEKLFF	TGTGCCAGCAGTTTAAAGCTGGCAACTAATGAAAAACTGTTTTTT
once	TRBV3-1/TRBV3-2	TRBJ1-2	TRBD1	CASSRLRQGARGGYTF	TGTGCCAGCAGCCGCCTGAGACAGGGGGCCCGGGGTGGCTACACCTTC
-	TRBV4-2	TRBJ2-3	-	CASSARHQGPDTQYF	TGTGCCAGCAGCGCAAGGCATCAGGGCCCAGATACGCAGTATTTT
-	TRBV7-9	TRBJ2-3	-	CACAMEGLTDTQYF	TGTGCCTGCGCCATGGAGGGCCTTACAGATACGCAGTATTTT
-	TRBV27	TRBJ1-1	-	CASSLTGGITEAFF	TGTGCCAGCAGTTTAACTGGGGGCATCACTGAAGCTTTCTTT
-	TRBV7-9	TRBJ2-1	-	CASAMSEQFF	TGTGCCAGCGCGATGTCCGAGCAGTTCTTC
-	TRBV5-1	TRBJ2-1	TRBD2	CASSAEAGVVYNEQFF	TGCGCCAGCAGCGCTGAAGCGGGAGTTGTCTACAATGAGCAGTTCTTC
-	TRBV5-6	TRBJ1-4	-	CASSWGSGGGEKLFF	TGTGCCAGCAGCTGGGGGTCGGGGGGCGGAGAAAAACTGTTTTTT
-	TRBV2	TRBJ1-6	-	CASNEQLNNSPLHF	TGTGCCAGCAATGAACAGTTAAATAATTCACCCCTCCACTTT
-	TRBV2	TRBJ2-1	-	CASRVGLPNPYEQFF	TGTGCCAGCAGAGTTGGACTCCCGAATCCTTATGAGCAGTTCTTC
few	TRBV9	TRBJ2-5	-	CASSPAGGLQETQYF	TGTGCCAGCTCCCCAGCAGGGGGGCTGCAAGAGACCCAGTACTTC
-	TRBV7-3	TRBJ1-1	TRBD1	CASSLMPGQGSYTEAFF	TGTGCCAGCAGCTTAATGCCGGGACAGGGTTCGTACACTGAAGCTTTCTTT
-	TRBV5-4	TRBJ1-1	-	CASSRGNPLDTEAFF	TGTGCCAGCAGTAGGGGGAACCCCTTGGATACTGAAGCTTTCTTT
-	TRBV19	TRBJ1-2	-	CASSTRNYGYTF	TGTGCCAGTAGCACTCGGAACTATGGCTACACCTTC